A selection of T cell receptor beta chains follows, all from one sample in a study of vaccination effects on CD4 cells after COVID-19. No antigen has been identified for these receptors. The repertoire was sequenced with immunoSEQ multiplex PCR; TCRdb's copy has only in-frame clones and lacks some. The sample has some 40,000 clones; almost 85% are singletons. The sample was CD4+ T cells from PBMCs cultured with HCoV-NL63 spike peptides, taken after COVID-19 vaccination. The receptors originated from a human donor who received a COVID-19 vaccine. Some clones in this sample may be carry-over from other donors' samples. Each CDR3 is given with its conserved first and last residue. The D gene is left open where the match is weak. The size entry is marked missing in some rows and otherwise reads once, few, many or a size class.

V gene	J gene	D gene	clone size	CDR3 DNA	CDR3 protein
TRBV10-2	TRBJ1-1	.	few	TGCGCCAGCAGTGAGTTCGGTGCTACTGAAGCTTTCTTT	CASSEFGATEAFF
TRBV4-1	TRBJ2-3	TRBD2	.	TGCGCCAGCAGCCAAGTAGCGGGACGCCGACATACGCAGTATTTT	CASSQVAGRRHTQYF
TRBV18	TRBJ1-3	.	once	TGTGCCAGCTCCTCGGACAGAAGCTCTGGAAACACCATATATTTT	CASSSDRSSGNTIYF
TRBV10-2	TRBJ1-4	.	.	TGCGCCAGCAGTGCAGTGGGGCATGAAAAACTGTTTTTT	CASSAVGHEKLFF
TRBV30	TRBJ1-2	.	few	TGTGCCTGGACCCGGGAGTTCTCTAACTATGGCTACACCTTC	CAWTREFSNYGYTF
TRBV29-1	TRBJ2-5	.	.	TGCAGCGTTGAAGAGGCGGAGGAGACCCAGTACTTC	CSVEEAEETQYF
TRBV7-3	TRBJ1-2	.	.	TGTGCCAGCCAAAAAAGGCGGCTCTATGGCTACACCTTC	CASQKRRLYGYTF
TRBV3-1/TRBV3-2	TRBJ1-6	.	.	TGTGCCAGCAGCCTGGGGGCAGGGAGGAATTCACCCCTCCACTTT	CASSLGAGRNSPLHF
TRBV18	TRBJ2-6	.	.	TGTGCCAGCTCAGGGATACAGGGATCTGGGGCCAACGTCCTGACTTTC	CASSGIQGSGANVLTF
TRBV7-8	TRBJ2-3	TRBD2	.	TGTGCCAGCAGCTTGGGGACTAGCGGAGATACGCAGTATTTT	CASSLGTSGDTQYF
TRBV5-5	TRBJ1-3	.	.	TGTGCCAGCAGCTTGGCCACAGGGTTCGGAAACACCATATATTTT	CASSLATGFGNTIYF
TRBV5-1	TRBJ1-5	TRBD1	.	TGCGCCAGCAGCGAGGGACAGGGTGGCAATCAGCCCCAGCATTTT	CASSEGQGGNQPQHF
TRBV5-8	TRBJ2-5	.	.	TGTGCCAGCCCAACCATGGGCGCGAGTACATACCAAGAGACCCAGTACTTC	CASPTMGASTYQETQYF
TRBV6-1	TRBJ2-2	.	.	TGTGCCAGCAGTGAACTGACTAGAAACACCGGGGAGCTGTTTTTT	CASSELTRNTGELFF
TRBV21-1	TRBJ2-4	.	.	TGTGCCAGCAGCAGTCGACTAGGGACTAGCGGGGGGGCCAAAAACATTCAGTACTTC	CASSSRLGTSGGAKNIQYF
TRBV30	TRBJ1-6	TRBD1	.	TGTGCCTGGAGTACCGGGACAGGGGTAGGGAATTCACCCCTCCACTTT	CAWSTGTGVGNSPLHF
TRBV11-2	TRBJ1-5	.	.	TGTGCCAGCAGCTTAGCTTCGGGAGGCCAGCCCCAGCATTTT	CASSLASGGQPQHF
TRBV6-6	TRBJ1-1	TRBD1	.	TGTGCCAGCAGCCGGGACAGGCGGGCGAACACTGAAGCTTTCTTT	CASSRDRRANTEAFF
TRBV28	TRBJ2-5	TRBD2	.	TGTGCCAGCAGAGTAACTAGCGGCCAAGAGACCCAGTACTTC	CASRVTSGQETQYF
TRBV5-1	TRBJ2-3	TRBD2	once	TGCGCCAGCAGCTTGGGACTAGCTGGCACAGATACGCAGTATTTT	CASSLGLAGTDTQYF
TRBV20-1	TRBJ2-1	TRBD2	.	TGCAGTGCTAGTGGAGCGGGGTTGTACAATGAGCAGTTCTTC	CSASGAGLYNEQFF
TRBV6-5	TRBJ2-5	.	.	TGTGCCAGCAGGACCCAAGAGACCCAGTACTTC	CASRTQETQYF
TRBV19	TRBJ1-2	.	.	TGTGCCAGTAGTATCAGGGGTAGCTACACCTTC	CASSIRGSYTF
TRBV6-5	TRBJ1-4	TRBD1	.	TGTGCCAGCAGTAGGGCCGGGACAGGCAATGAAAAACTGTTTTTT	CASSRAGTGNEKLFF
TRBV5-1	TRBJ2-5	.	.	TGCGCCAGCAGCTTGGAAGGGCGAGGAGGGACCCAGTACTTC	CASSLEGRGGTQYF
TRBV5-1	TRBJ2-1	.	.	TGCGCCAGCAGCTTGGGGTGGGGTGAGCAGTTCTTC	CASSLGWGEQFF
TRBV6-6	TRBJ1-1	.	.	TGTGCCAGCAGCCCTCCTTATGAGAGAAACACTGAAGCTTTCTTT	CASSPPYERNTEAFF
TRBV30	TRBJ1-5	.	.	TGTGCCTGGAGTGGACAGTTTACCAATCAGCCCCAGCATTTT	CAWSGQFTNQPQHF
TRBV28	TRBJ2-7	TRBD1	.	TGTGCCAGCAGTTTATGGGACAGGGGCTCCAGTTACGAGCAGTACTTC	CASSLWDRGSSYEQYF
TRBV4-1	TRBJ2-1	.	few	TGCGCCAGCAGCTGGGAGAGTGAGCAGTTCTTC	CASSWESEQFF
TRBV6-6	TRBJ1-2	.	.	TGTGCCAGCAGTTACAGGGCTGGCTACACCTTC	CASSYRAGYTF
TRBV30	TRBJ1-3	.	.	TGTGCCTGGAGTCAGACTGGAAACACCATATATTTT	CAWSQTGNTIYF
TRBV9	TRBJ1-4	.	.	TGTGCCAGCAGCAGCCGACCTAATGAAAAACTGTTTTTT	CASSSRPNEKLFF
TRBV3-1/TRBV3-2	TRBJ1-1	.	.	TGTGCCAGCAGCCAAGTTTCCCAGCTCGAAGCTTTCTTT	CASSQVSQLEAFF
TRBV6-5	TRBJ1-1	.	.	TGTGCCAGCAGTTACTCCCGAATGAACACTGAAGCTTTCTTT	CASSYSRMNTEAFF
TRBV28	TRBJ1-4	.	.	TGTGCCAGCAGTTTTGGTACGGACGGGGAAAAACTGTTTTTT	CASSFGTDGEKLFF